A single sample gave rise to the 25 T cell receptor beta chains below, sequenced in a study of identical twins. TCRdb used MiXCR to reprocess the 5' RACE reads, holding one entry per CDR3 protein. The top ten clones hold less than 2% of a sample with approximately 220,000 distinct CDR3 sequences, roughly 7.5% of them seen once. Another study also made use of these data, one on yellow fever vaccine responses in identical twins.

Sequencing input: memory (CD45RO+) T cells sorted from blood. Source of these receptors: a young woman in good health.

This clonotype was counted ten times or more. The gene calls are TRBV28 and TRBJ2-7; D might be TRBD1 (6 bases). The CDR3 is made up of 15 amino acids. Germline V gene data show CDR1 as MDHEN and CDR2 as SYDVKM. The ends were cut back, 6 bases at V and 5 bases at J, with 20 bases in the middle. The CDR3 sequence: CASSLTGRGVDEQYF. CDR3 bases: TGTGCCAGCAGCCTCACCGGCAGGGGAGTTGACGAGCAGTACTTC.

This clonotype was recorded at least ten times. The CDR3 DNA sequence: TGTGCCAGCAGCCGAACGACAGATATGAACACTGAAGCTTTCTTT. As protein: CASSRTTDMNTEAFF. The gene calls are TRBV7-2 and TRBJ1-1, with a possible D match to TRBD1 (5 bases). V lost 5 bases and J lost 0, with 13 bases in between. The CDR3 covers 15 residues. Germline lookup yields CDR1 SGHTA and CDR2 FQGNSA.

At least ten counts were recorded for this clonotype. V usage is TRBV6-6 and J usage is TRBJ2-2; TRBD2 might be the D (6 bases). CDR1 and CDR2 from the germline V gene are MNHNY and SVGAGI (reference sequence). V was trimmed by 7 bases and J by 5 bases, leaving 14 bases between them. This CDR3 contains 14 residues. CDR3 DNA sequence: TGTGCCAGCAAACGGGAGTTGGGTACCGGGGAGCTGTTTTTT. It yields the protein CASKRELGTGELFF.

This clonotype has just a few counts. This chain uses TRBV6-5 with TRBJ2-2, with 9 bases identical to TRBD2. V shed 2 bases and J 5 bases; nucleotides not matched to a gene: 12. Germline CDR1 MNHEY, CDR2 SVGAGI. The CDR3 has 18 amino acids. CDR3 region: CASSYEPGAGGGTGELFF. DNA for the CDR3: TGTGCCAGCAGTTACGAGCCAGGAGCGGGAGGAGGGACCGGGGAGCTGTTTTTT.

This clonotype was recorded many times. The chain employs TRBV12-3 or TRBV12-4 and TRBJ1-1; 11 nucleotides agree with TRBD1. This CDR3 is built from 16 residues. After removal of 5 bases from V and 5 bases from J, the junction contained 10 bases not matched to a gene. The CDR3 bases are TGTGCCAGCAGTCCAAACGGGGACAGGGGGGCGACTGAAGCTTTCTTT. Protein: CASSPNGDRGATEAFF.

This clonotype was counted a few times. The chain employs TRBV20-1 and TRBJ2-5, with a tentative D call TRBD2 (6 bases). Trimming cost V 6 bases and J 4 bases, with 15 bases left between them. CDR1 and CDR2 from the germline V gene are DFQATT and SNEGSKA (reference sequence). This CDR3 comprises 13 residues. This chain's CDR3 is CSAPRGGLETQYF. The CDR3 DNA reads as TGCAGTGCACCACGAGGAGGGTTAGAGACCCAGTACTTC.

A few counts support this clonotype. This chain joins TRBV28 and TRBJ2-3, with TRBD1 matching over 8 bases. Germline V lookup: CDR1 MDHEN, CDR2 SYDVKM. The V segment lost 3 bases and the J segment 7 bases; nucleotides outside the gene matches: 9. CDR3 length: 15 residues. CDR3 residues: CASSFPQGAIYTQYF. The DNA of the CDR3 is TGTGCCAGCAGTTTTCCCCAGGGGGCGATCTATACGCAGTATTTT.

The chain joins TRBV6-2 or TRBV6-3 to TRBJ1-5, with 7 bases identical to TRBD1. The CDR3 has 15 amino acids. Looked up from germline, CDR1 is MNHEY and CDR2 is SVGEGT. The ends lost 8 bases at V and 6 bases at J; junction bases unmatched: 13. The CDR3 DNA sequence: TGTGCCAGCGTATCCTCCGACAGGGCTACTCAGCCCCAGCATTTT. Translated, it gives CASVSSDRATQPQHF.

This clonotype was seen a handful of times. The rearrangement links TRBV6-2 or TRBV6-3 to TRBJ2-5, with TRBD1 matching over 8 bases. This CDR3 has 16 amino acids. V was pared by 6 bases and J by 5 bases, with 14 bases of the junction left unmatched. The germline CDR1 and CDR2 sequences are MNHEY and SVGEGT. CDR3 sequence: CASRIDRGSSRETQYF. Written as DNA, the CDR3 is TGTGCCAGCAGGATAGACAGGGGTTCTTCAAGGGAGACCCAGTACTTC.

This clonotype occurred a few times. The chain uses TRBV21-1 and TRBJ2-7; TRBD2 is the table's D call and was not checked against the DNA. TRBV21-1 is tagged as a pseudogene. This CDR3 comprises 15 residues. The CDR3 bases are TGTGCCAGCAGCAAAGGGGGGACTAGCTTCTACGAGCAGTACTTC. As protein: CASSKGGTSFYEQYF.

This clonotype was detected a few times. The rearrangement links TRBV6-4 to TRBJ2-3; weak D call: TRBD1 (6 bases). Trimming shortened V by 5 bases and J by 3 bases, and 15 bases separated the two germline ends. Germline V CDR1 and CDR2: MRHNA, SNTAGT. This CDR3 has 15 residues. DNA of the CDR3: TGTGCCAGCAGTTCCAACAGGGACGGAACAGATACGCAGTATTTT. Translating it yields CASSSNRDGTDTQYF.

Points on this clonotype: One end of the junction does not line up with germline, which may come from a read error. The chain links TRBV11-2 to TRBJ1-1; a possible D gene is TRBD1 (5 bases). CDR1 and CDR2 from the germline V gene are SGHAT and FQNNGV. The length of the CDR3 is 11 residues. CDR3: CASSLDLKGNF. The CDR3 DNA is TGTGCCAGCAGCTTAGATCTTAAGGGGAACTTT.

This clonotype has a count of ten or more. The DNA for the CDR3 is TGTGCCAGCAGCCGAGATACAGAGACCCAGTACTTC. Protein sequence: CASSRDTETQYF. V is TRBV6-5 and J is TRBJ2-5; no reliable D call. Trimming cost V 6 bases and J 4 bases, with 9 bases left between them. Germline V gene lookup returns CDR1 MNHEY and CDR2 SVGAGI. The CDR3 is 12 amino acids.

This clonotype was observed many times. This rearrangement joins TRBV5-4 to TRBJ2-1; 11 bases match TRBD2. Per the germline V gene, CDR1 is SGHNT and CDR2 is YYREEE (reference sequence). V lost 5 bases, J lost 6 bases, and 4 bases stayed unmatched. The CDR3 extends over 14 amino acids. CDR3 sequence: CASRMTSGANEQFF. The CDR3, as DNA: TGTGCCAGCAGAATGACTAGCGGGGCCAATGAGCAGTTCTTC.

This clonotype came up many times. The gene calls are TRBV12-3 or TRBV12-4 and TRBJ1-6; D perhaps matches TRBD1 (5 bases). CDR3 length: 13 residues. Trimming stripped 7 bases from V and 5 bases from J, with 9 bases between. CDR3 residues: CASKGYDNSPLHF. The CDR3, as DNA: TGTGCCAGCAAGGGGTATGATAATTCACCCCTCCACTTT.

At least ten counts were recorded for this clonotype. The J gene is TRBJ1-1, the V gene TRBV12-3 or TRBV12-4; no clear D. V was clipped by 2 bases and J by 0 bases, with 10 bases between them. CDR3 length: 15 amino acids. CDR3 in amino acids: CASSLSLGLNTEAFF. CDR3 coding DNA: TGTGCCAGCAGTTTATCGTTAGGCCTGAACACTGAAGCTTTCTTT.

This clonotype was recorded many times. The J gene is TRBJ1-1, the V gene TRBV5-1; 10 nucleotides match TRBD1. Losses at the gene ends were 4 bases for V and 4 bases for J; bases not matched to a gene: 4. The germline gives CDR1 SGHRS, CDR2 YFSETQ. This CDR3 contains 14 residues. The CDR3, as DNA: TGCGCCAGCAGCGGGTGGACAGGGGGCACTGAAGCTTTCTTT. Translated, it gives CASSGWTGGTEAFF.

This clonotype was recorded many times. J is TRBJ2-2 and V is TRBV10-1; D not certain. Trimming left V 7 bases short and J 6 bases short, with 12 bases between. The CDR3 contains 13 residues. Germline-derived CDR1 and CDR2 are WNHNN and SYGVQD (reference sequence). CDR3 nucleotides: TGCGCCAGCACACCTAGAGAGGCCGGGGAGCTGTTTTTT. Translated: CASTPREAGELFF.

This clonotype was counted many times. This sequence joins TRBV7-9 and TRBJ2-5, with TRBD1 as a possible D gene (6 bases). CDR3 length: 12 amino acids. The V end lost 6 bases, the J end lost 3 bases, and 8 bases lay between the germline ends. Germline CDR1 reads SEHNR; CDR2 reads FQNEAQ (reference sequence). The DNA of the CDR3 is TGTGCCAGCAGGCGACAGGAAGAGACCCAGTACTTC. It is translated as CASRRQEETQYF.

This clonotype showed up many times. The gene calls are TRBV4-3 and TRBJ2-2, with TRBD2 identical over 14 bases. The ends lost 1 base at V and 5 bases at J; junction bases unmatched: 3. Looked up from germline, CDR1 is LGHNA and CDR2 is YSLEER. The CDR3 spans 17 residues. As DNA, the CDR3 is TGCGCCAGCAGCCAAGCGGGACTAGCGGGAGCAACCGGGGAGCTGTTTTTT. It translates to CASSQAGLAGATGELFF.

The chain joins TRBV5-5 to TRBJ1-2; D remains ambiguous. This CDR3 contains 13 residues. The V and J ends lost 4 bases and 6 bases respectively, with 13 bases between them. CDR1 is SGHKS and CDR2 is YYEKEE in the germline V gene (reference sequence). CDR3 nucleotide sequence: TGTGCCAGCAGCCCCACCCCCCTAGATGGCTACACCTTC. This translates into CASSPTPLDGYTF.

This clonotype was counted at least ten times. The chain links TRBV6-2 or TRBV6-3 to TRBJ2-7, with no clear D. V gave up 5 bases and J gave up 1 base, with 18 bases separating them. The length of the CDR3 is 16 residues. The germline V gene encodes CDR1 MNHEY and CDR2 SVGEGT. Here the CDR3 reads CASSPRNLRVSYEQYF. The CDR3 DNA is TGTGCCAGCAGTCCTCGCAATCTAAGGGTATCCTACGAGCAGTACTTC.

Ten or more counts support this clonotype. This rearrangement joins TRBV7-2 to TRBJ2-1; D remains ambiguous. CDR1 and CDR2 (germline): SGHTA, FQGNSA. This CDR3 spans 16 amino acids. V shed 3 bases and J shed 6 bases, with 18 bases lying between them. CDR3 DNA sequence: TGTGCCAGCAGCTTCGCAACTGGGCTGGGCGTCAATGAGCAGTTCTTC. This sequence encodes CASSFATGLGVNEQFF.

This clonotype was seen only a few times. The rearrangement links TRBV3-1 to TRBJ2-5; TRBD2 aligns across 15 bases. This CDR3 comprises 17 residues. V was clipped by 3 bases and J by 4 bases; unmatched bases: 6. CDR1 and CDR2 from the germline V gene are LGHDT and YNNKEL (reference sequence). The CDR3 DNA reads as TGTGCCAGCAGCCAGGGGGGACTAGCGGGGGGCCGAGAGACCCAGTACTTC. Translation: CASSQGGLAGGRETQYF.

This chain links TRBV28 with TRBJ1-1; no definite D call. The V end was cut by 3 bases, the J end by 10 bases, with 12 bases between. The CDR3 is made up of 12 amino acids. Germline V lookup: CDR1 MDHEN, CDR2 SYDVKM. The chain's CDR3 is CASSLWEAGAFF. In DNA form, the CDR3 reads TGTGCCAGCAGTTTGTGGGAGGCGGGAGCTTTCTTT.